This T cell receptor (beta chain) came from a study of cytomegalovirus exposure and HLA in healthy donors. Study information: One earlier analysis, a look at about 179 million T cells, found around 110 million unique TCR beta sequences.

Regarding this clone: What it binds is unknown.

The CDR3 contains 16 residues. Study-level findings and limits: Reports indicate that TCR beta sequences accurately predicted the HLA-A and HLA-B alleles of most subjects. The authors listed 150 or so TCR beta chains as cytomegalovirus-associated. On later analysis, the bulk of CMV-associated TCR beta chains appeared to be HLA-restricted.

A multiplex PCR was run with 60 Vbeta primers and 13 Jbeta primers. The repertoire was sequenced with immunoSEQ multiplex PCR; TCRdb's copy has only in-frame clones and lacks some. The sample has approximately 160,000 clones, around 78% seen once. This chain connects TRBV1 to TRBJ1-2; TRBD1, as called in the table, went unchecked against the DNA. TRBV1 is termed a pseudogene. The clonotype comes from a middle-aged woman in good health and CMV-seronegative. Sequencing was performed on PBMCs. The CDR3 coding sequence is TGCACCAGCAGCCAAGCCCCGAGGGGGCCGCTCTATGGCTACACCTTC. It codes for CTSSQAPRGPLYGYTF.